These T cell receptor beta chains were read from a single sample in a study of naive and memory T cell subsets. TCRdb re-called the 5' RACE reads through MiXCR, storing one row per CDR3 protein. The table has 55,000 to 70,000 distinct CDR3 sequences, approximately 6.6% seen once. These receptors all stem from a male donor in good health. Each CDR3 is given with its conserved first and last residue. The D gene is left open where the match is weak. The size field is filled for only some rows; it gives once, few, many or a size class.

>many|-|TRBV4-1|15|TRBJ2-3
CASSQEVSRTDTQYF
TGCGCCAGCAGCCAAGAAGTCTCGCGCACAGATACGCAGTATTTT
>few|-|TRBV10-3|14|TRBJ2-7
CAISEGFPEYEQYF
TGTGCCATCAGTGAGGGGTTCCCAGAATACGAGCAGTACTTC
>few|TRBD1|TRBV6-2/TRBV6-3|13|TRBJ1-1
CASKAGGGGEAFF
TGTGCCAGCAAGGCAGGGGGAGGAGGTGAAGCTTTCTTT
>few|-|TRBV29-1|13|TRBJ2-3
CSGSKGSTDTQYF
TGCAGCGGTTCCAAGGGAAGCACAGATACGCAGTATTTT
>many|-|TRBV28|15|TRBJ1-1
CASSPRTEVETEAFF
TGTGCCAGCAGTCCACGGACAGAGGTAGAGACTGAAGCTTTCTTT
>many|TRBD1|TRBV9|15|TRBJ2-3
CASTPGQGVGDTQYF
TGTGCCAGCACGCCGGGACAGGGGGTAGGAGATACGCAGTATTTT
>many|-|TRBV5-1|15|TRBJ1-1
CASSRNTGLNTEAFF
TGCGCCAGCAGCCGTAATACAGGGTTGAACACTGAAGCTTTCTTT
>few|TRBD2|TRBV3-1|16|TRBJ2-3
CASSPASGGAADTQYF
TGTGCCAGCAGTCCTGCTAGCGGGGGGGCCGCAGATACGCAGTATTTT
>many|-|TRBV5-1|16|TRBJ2-2
CASSLGDDFWTGELFF
TGCGCCAGCAGCTTGGGGGATGATTTCTGGACCGGGGAGCTGTTTTTT
>-|-|TRBV3-1|15|TRBJ2-1
CASSQDRRPTWEQFF
TGTGCCAGCAGCCAAGATAGGCGCCCAACCTGGGAGCAGTTCTTC
>-|-|TRBV20-1|16|TRBJ2-5
CSARDLLADLQETQYF
TGCAGTGCTAGAGATCTACTAGCAGATCTCCAAGAGACCCAGTACTTC
>few|TRBD2|TRBV20-1|15|TRBJ2-2
CSARERESYTGELFF
TGCAGTGCTAGGGAGCGGGAGAGCTACACCGGGGAGCTGTTTTTT
>many|-|TRBV20-1|15|TRBJ2-3
CSAPSSLADFGTQYF
TGCAGTGCTCCTTCCTCCTTAGCGGATTTTGGTACGCAGTATTTT
>-|TRBD1|TRBV7-9|14|TRBJ1-2
CASSLDRGDYGYTF
TGTGCCAGCAGCTTGGACAGGGGGGACTATGGCTACACCTTC
>many|TRBD1|TRBV10-3|13|TRBJ2-1
CAISEDRDNEQFF
TGTGCCATCAGCGAAGACAGGGACAATGAGCAGTTCTTC
>-|TRBD2|TRBV13|15|TRBJ2-7
CASSGRGLELYEQYF
TGTGCCAGCAGCGGTCGGGGACTAGAACTTTACGAGCAGTACTTC
>many|-|TRBV18|13|TRBJ2-7
CASSRGDNYEQYF
TGTGCCAGCTCACGAGGGGACAACTACGAGCAGTACTTC
>many|-|TRBV4-1|17|TRBJ2-7
CASSQDPPGGPTYEQYF
TGCGCCAGCAGCCAAGACCCTCCAGGGGGGCCCACCTACGAGCAGTACTTC
>many|-|TRBV7-6|14|TRBJ2-7
CASSLERASYEQYF
TGTGCCAGCAGCTTAGAAAGGGCTTCCTACGAGCAGTACTTC
>few|-|TRBV6-6|14|TRBJ2-5
CASSYGQWEETQYF
TGTGCCAGCAGTTACGGACAGTGGGAAGAGACCCAGTACTTC
>many|TRBD2|TRBV4-2|15|TRBJ2-5
CASSQTSGGKETQYF
TGTGCCAGCAGCCAGACTAGCGGGGGAAAAGAGACCCAGTACTTC
>once|-|TRBV7-9|14|TRBJ2-1
CASGAGLPWDEQFF
TGTGCCAGCGGAGCTGGCCTCCCATGGGATGAGCAGTTCTTC
>-|TRBD2|TRBV20-1|13|TRBJ2-5
CSANPSGQETQYF
TGCAGTGCAAACCCTAGCGGCCAAGAGACCCAGTACTTC
>-|-|TRBV2|14|TRBJ2-3
CALTVAERADTQYF
TGTGCCTTAACCGTAGCGGAGAGAGCAGATACGCAGTATTTT
>few|-|TRBV10-3|15|TRBJ2-1
CAISEDGGSNNEQFF
TGTGCCATCAGTGAGGACGGGGGATCTAACAATGAGCAGTTCTTC
>many|-|TRBV6-5|16|TRBJ2-6
CASSYSRDSGANVLTF
TGTGCCAGCAGTTACTCTAGGGACTCTGGGGCCAACGTCCTGACTTTC
>many|-|TRBV7-2|12|TRBJ2-1
CASSPGVNEQFF
TGTGCCAGCAGCCCAGGGGTGAATGAGCAGTTCTTC
>many|TRBD1|TRBV5-1|13|TRBJ2-5
CASSFGQGGTQYF
TGCGCCAGCAGCTTCGGACAGGGCGGGACCCAGTACTTC
>many|-|TRBV29-1|11|TRBJ2-1
CSVEWGPEQFF
TGCAGCGTTGAATGGGGTCCTGAGCAGTTCTTC
>few|-|TRBV23-1|16|TRBJ1-5
CASRANREYSNQPQHF
TGCGCCAGCAGGGCAAACAGGGAATATAGCAATCAGCCCCAGCATTTT
>many|-|TRBV7-9|15|TRBJ2-2
CASSLVAMYPGELFF
TGTGCCAGCAGCTTGGTAGCGATGTATCCCGGGGAGCTGTTTTTT
>few|TRBD1|TRBV29-1|14|TRBJ1-1
CSVEVGRGYTEAFF
TGCAGCGTTGAAGTAGGCAGGGGGTACACTGAAGCTTTCTTT
>many|-|TRBV28|12|TRBJ1-3
CASSARPNTIYF
TGTGCCAGCAGTGCCAGGCCGAACACCATATATTTT
>many|-|TRBV27|13|TRBJ1-5
CASSFGGDQPQHF
TGTGCCAGCAGTTTCGGGGGGGATCAGCCCCAGCATTTT
>many|-|TRBV11-2|13|TRBJ2-2
CASNPGVTGELFF
TGTGCCAGCAACCCCGGTGTCACCGGGGAGCTGTTTTTT
>-|-|TRBV3-1|15|TRBJ1-3
CASSRPWSSGNTIYF
TGTGCCAGCAGCCGGCCCTGGAGCTCTGGAAACACCATATATTTT
>many|-|TRBV13|13|TRBJ1-2
CASSYRANYGYTF
TGTGCCAGCAGCTACAGGGCTAACTATGGCTACACCTTC
>many|-|TRBV4-1|14|TRBJ2-7
CASSQDPGPYEQYF
TGCGCCAGCAGCCAAGATCCGGGCCCCTACGAGCAGTACTTC
>-|-|TRBV14|13|TRBJ2-1
CASSPYRANEQFF
TGTGCCAGCAGCCCTTACCGGGCAAATGAGCAGTTCTTC
>-|-|TRBV5-1|14|TRBJ1-2
CASRPDNSLYGYTF
TGCGCCAGCAGACCGGACAACAGTCTCTATGGCTACACCTTC
>many|-|TRBV7-9|14|TRBJ2-7
CASSPQVYSYEQYF
TGTGCCAGCAGCCCACAGGTCTACTCCTACGAGCAGTACTTC
>-|-|TRBV3-1|12|TRBJ2-7
CASSLSYVEQYF
TGTGCCAGCAGCCTATCCTACGTAGAGCAGTACTTC
>many|TRBD2|TRBV6-5|17|TRBJ2-3
CASSSSGTSGGTDTQYF
TGTGCCAGCAGCTCCTCCGGGACTAGCGGGGGCACAGATACGCAGTATTTT
>many|-|TRBV7-2|12|TRBJ2-7
CASSLGVGEQYF
TGTGCCAGCAGCTTAGGGGTGGGGGAGCAGTACTTC
>many|TRBD2|TRBV20-1|14|TRBJ2-2
CSAYRAGFTGELFF
TGCAGTGCTTATCGAGCGGGATTCACCGGGGAGCTGTTTTTT
>-|-|TRBV12-3/TRBV12-4|13|TRBJ2-1
CASSPRTADEQFF
TGTGCCAGCAGCCCACGGACAGCCGATGAGCAGTTCTTC